This section outlines one T cell receptor beta chain sequence together with its context. It was with 60 Vbeta and 13 Jbeta primers that the PCR ran. Produced via immunoSEQ multiplex PCR; TCRdb's table is partial and in-frame only. Here the sample spans under 45,000 clones, over 60% being singletons. The sample originates from a study of cytomegalovirus exposure and HLA in healthy donors. Looked up from germline, CDR1 is KGHSH and CDR2 is LQKENI. This CDR3 is built from 13 residues. Deletions cut 11 bases from V and 3 bases from J, with 14 bases between. The sequencing input was PBMCs. The chain employs TRBV18 and TRBJ2-1; tentative D call: TRBD2 (5 bases). The clonotype was recovered from a man aged 25 to 40 in good health and CMV-seronegative. The CDR3 DNA is TGTGCCGGGTCCGACGGACTCTACAATGAGCAGTTCTTC. Encoded protein: CAGSDGLYNEQFF.